This T cell receptor (beta chain) was documented in a study of blood T cell repertoires in COVID-19. V gave up 3 bases and J gave up 5 bases, with 7 bases separating them. Germline V lookup: CDR1 LNHDA, CDR2 SQIVND (reference sequence). The CDR3 length is 13 residues. TCRdb keeps only in-frame clones here, not all; method: immunoSEQ multiplex PCR. The repertoire holds more than 100,000 clones, with under 90% as singletons. The chain has TRBV19 and TRBJ2-2; weak D call: TRBD1 (5 bases). The sequence came from a man in his forties with acute COVID-19. The sample consisted of PBMCs or T cells enriched from blood (not recorded which). This CDR3 is CASSIRQTGELFF. Written as DNA, the CDR3 is TGTGCCAGTAGTATCAGACAGACCGGGGAGCTGTTTTTT.